The clone carrying this T cell receptor beta chain was observed a few times. The antigen is unknown. The data stem from a study of regulatory T cells in long-lasting Graves disease. Time point meaning: persistent/refractory GD, antithyroid drugs over 5 years with positive TRAb. The authors made the TCR library using RNA they extracted from PBMCs. Graves' disease diagnoses used American Thyroid Association guidelines. EDTA tubes collected 7.5 to 9 milliliters of peripheral blood. Researchers made TCR beta libraries by using iRepertoire HTBI primers and running Arm-PCR on CDR3 regions. TCRdb processed the multiplex PCR reads anew with MiXCR; each CDR3 protein has one entry. The sample yields a few hundred thousand distinct CDR3 sequences, around a fifth seen once. The CDR3 length is 15 residues. In germline, CDR1 is ENHRY, CDR2 SYGVKD. V shed 4 bases and J shed 5 bases, with 17 bases lying between them.

Study results and caveats: Persistent-disease Graves' patients showed less TCR diversity than new cases. Persistent disease samples used TRBV28, TRBJ1-2 and TRBJ2-5 preferentially.

The receptor's source is a female donor with Graves disease. This material consisted of peripheral blood mononuclear cells (PBMCs), taken when the disease was refractory, from a patient treated with antithyroid drugs. The chain carries TRBV10-3 and TRBJ2-5; D is possibly TRBD1 (6 bases). CDR3 in DNA: TGTGCCATCAGTGGGACAGACAGAGGGACGGAGACCCAGTACTTC. Its protein product is CAISGTDRGTETQYF.